One sample yielded the 14 T cell receptor beta chains listed below, sequenced in a study of cytomegalovirus exposure and HLA in healthy donors. With 60 Vbeta and 13 Jbeta primers, the PCR was carried out. Sequencing used immunoSEQ multiplex PCR; TCRdb keeps in-frame clones, though not all of them. The table records around 150,000 clones, roughly 77% of them present only once. Material for sequencing was PBMCs. Source of these receptors: a man between 18 and 29 years old in good health and CMV-seropositive.

The rearrangement links TRBV9 to TRBJ1-1; D gene ambiguous. CDR3 length: 18 amino acids. Germline assignment: CDR1 SGDLS and CDR2 YYNGEE. Trimming left V 0 bases short and J 3 bases short, with 21 bases between. The chain's CDR3 is CASSVGSPLTYGDTEAFF. The CDR3 DNA is TGTGCCAGCAGCGTAGGGTCCCCTTTAACCTACGGGGACACTGAAGCTTTCTTT.

The V call is TRBV11-3, the J call TRBJ2-5; 8 bases are shared with TRBD2. Germline CDR1 SGHNT, CDR2 YENEEA. V shed 7 bases and J 0 bases; nucleotides not matched to a gene: 4. The CDR3 extends over 14 amino acids. In DNA, the CDR3 is TGTGCCAGCACGCCGGGGGGGAACCAAGAGACCCAGTACTTC. It specifies CASTPGGNQETQYF.

This chain uses TRBV5-4 with TRBJ2-1; 10 bases agree with TRBD1. The CDR3 consists of 13 residues. CDR1 SGHNT and CDR2 YYREEE come from the germline V gene (reference sequence). V trimming: 3 bases; J trimming: 9 bases; junction bases outside the gene matches: 3. The CDR3 sequence: CASSWGQGSEQFF. CDR3 bases: TGTGCCAGCAGCTGGGGACAGGGGAGTGAGCAGTTCTTC.

This chain connects TRBV2 to TRBJ1-1; D is perhaps TRBD1 (5 bases). Germline loops: CDR1 SNHLY, CDR2 FYNNEI. The CDR3 consists of 13 residues. Trimming removed 7 bases at V and 5 bases at J, with 14 bases between. For the CDR3, the DNA is TGTGCCAGCATCCCAGACAGTTTAACTGAAGCTTTCTTT. Translated, it gives CASIPDSLTEAFF.

A single count supports this clone. The V and J genes are TRBV5-1 and TRBJ2-3; no clear D. The CDR3 extends over 14 amino acids. Germline lookup yields CDR1 SGHRS and CDR2 YFSETQ. V lost 4 bases, J lost 6 bases, and 15 bases lay in between. The CDR3 sequence is CASSPPSQDDTQYF. CDR3 bases: TGCGCCAGCAGCCCGCCATCTCAGGATGATACGCAGTATTTT.

The chain employs TRBV6-1 and TRBJ1-1, with D unresolved. Germline values: CDR1 MNHNS, CDR2 SASEGT. The CDR3 runs to 12 residues. Trimming shortened V by 8 bases and J by 5 bases, and 12 bases separated the two germline ends. The CDR3 reads CASSGTRTEAFF. The DNA of the CDR3 is TGTGCCAGCTCAGGAACTCGGACTGAAGCTTTCTTT.

This clone was seen a few times. The sample holds other DNA sequences that translate to the same CDR3. J is TRBJ2-6 and V is TRBV25-1, with TRBD1 identical over 11 bases. V lost 3 bases, J lost 2 bases, and 6 bases stayed unmatched. Germline V CDR1 and CDR2: MGHDK, SYGVNS. This CDR3 comprises 18 residues. The CDR3 DNA is TGTGCCAGCAGTGAGAGGACAGGGGGCGCGACTGGGGCCAACGTCCTGACTTTC. Translating it yields CASSERTGGATGANVLTF. The variable domain in full, completed from reference TRBV25-1 and TRBJ2-6, reads EADIYQTPRYLVIGTGKKITLECSQTMGHDKMYWYQQDPGMELHLIHYSYGVNSTEKGDLSSESTVSRIRTEHFPLTLESARPSHTSQYLCASSERTGGATGANVLTFGAGSRLTVL.

The chain is built from TRBV6-6 and TRBJ1-1, with 10 nucleotides matching TRBD1. This CDR3 contains 16 residues. V shed 1 base and J 0 bases; nucleotides not matched to a gene: 2. The V gene's germline CDR1 is MNHNY and CDR2 SVGAGI (reference sequence). CDR3 region: CASSYWTGGMNTEAFF. The CDR3 DNA follows: TGTGCCAGCAGTTACTGGACAGGGGGGATGAACACTGAAGCTTTCTTT.

The chain couples TRBV4-2 to TRBJ2-5; D gene uncertain. Germline V gene sequence: CDR1 LGHNA, CDR2 YNFKEQ. Trimming left V 1 base short and J 0 bases short, with 6 bases between. There are 14 residues in the CDR3. DNA of the CDR3: TGTGCCAGCAGCCAAGCCCTAAACCAAGAGACCCAGTACTTC. It yields the protein CASSQALNQETQYF.

The chain joins TRBV29-1 to TRBJ2-1; 13 bases agree with TRBD2. With 4 bases clipped from V and 4 bases from J, the junction kept 10 bases outside the gene matches. The CDR3 runs 17 residues. Germline assignment: CDR1 SQVTM and CDR2 ANQGSEA. The CDR3 region has the DNA TGCAGCGTTGTGTTGGGACTAGCGGGGATTTTTTACAATGAGCAGTTCTTC. Amino acid sequence: CSVVLGLAGIFYNEQFF.

The gene calls are TRBV2 and TRBJ2-5, with 13 bases identical to TRBD2. V was clipped by 6 bases and J by 5 bases; unmatched bases: 9. This CDR3 is 16 amino acids long. Germline CDR1 reads SNHLY; CDR2 reads FYNNEI. The CDR3, as DNA: TGTGCCAGCAGGGAAACTAGCGGGAGGGCCGGGGAGACCCAGTACTTC. This translates into CASRETSGRAGETQYF.

The rearrangement joins TRBV11-3 to TRBJ2-1; D is possibly TRBD1 (6 bases). Germline V gene data show CDR1 as SGHNT and CDR2 as YENEEA. This CDR3 is 15 amino acids long. V lost 3 bases and J 3 bases, leaving 12 bases between the germline ends. CDR3 in amino acids: CASSFSQGSYNEQFF. The CDR3, as DNA: TGTGCCAGCAGCTTCAGTCAGGGGAGCTACAATGAGCAGTTCTTC.

The chain carries TRBV30 and TRBJ1-1; 8 nucleotides align to TRBD1. CDR3 length equals 16 residues. Germline V gene sequence: CDR1 GTSNPN, CDR2 SVGIG (reference sequence). V was clipped by 4 bases and J by 5 bases; unmatched bases: 15. CDR3 amino acids: CAWTEFAGTGLTEAFF. The CDR3 nucleotides are TGTGCCTGGACAGAATTCGCCGGGACAGGATTAACTGAAGCTTTCTTT. The whole variable domain, remainder taken from reference TRBV30 and TRBJ1-1, is SQTIHQWPATLVQPVGSPLSLECTVEGTSNPNLYWYRQAAGRGLQLLFYSVGIGQISSEVPQNLSASRPQDRQFILSSKKLLLSDSGFYLCAWTEFAGTGLTEAFFGQGTRLTVV.

J is TRBJ1-2 and V is TRBV29-1; no reliable D call. V was clipped by 5 bases and J by 2 bases, with 27 bases between them. The CDR3 has 18 residues. CDR1 and CDR2 (germline): SQVTM, ANQGSEA. The CDR3 reads CSVLRRTYTEKLNYGYTF. DNA for the CDR3: TGCAGCGTTTTGAGGAGGACCTATACAGAGAAGTTAAACTATGGCTACACCTTC.